The clone carrying this T cell receptor (beta chain) was observed a few times. Its antigen remains unknown. This sample is part of a study of blood T cells in healthy people across ages. Study observations and caveats: Fewer expanded clones and more diversity marked long-lived versus aged donors. Roughly linearly, TCR beta diversity per million T cells fell as age increased.

Alongside a J-beta primer mix, a sample-barcoded 5' primer served in a second PCR lasting about 7 to 12 cycles. TCRdb used MiXCR to reprocess the 5' RACE reads, holding one entry per CDR3 protein. Of 800,000 to 950,000 distinct CDR3 sequences in the sample, around 34% were seen once. The CDR3 sequence is 14 residues long. Trimming left V 4 bases short and J 1 base short, with 11 bases between. CDR1 is SGHKS and CDR2 is YYEKEE in the germline V gene (reference sequence). Each of the donors had roughly 10 milliliters of peripheral blood drawn into EDTA-treated Vacutainer tubes. Sequenced material: blood. This TCR was sampled from a man aged 18 to 30 in good health. The rearrangement links TRBV5-5 to TRBJ1-1; no clear D gene. This CDR3 is CASSPAPGNTEAFF. The CDR3 DNA sequence: TGTGCCAGCAGCCCTGCGCCCGGGAACACTGAAGCTTTCTTT. The full variable domain, with the rest looked up from reference TRBV5-5 and TRBJ1-1, is DAGVTQSPTHLIKTRGQQVTLRCSPISGHKSVSWYQQVLGQGPQFIFQYYEKEERGRGNFPDRFSARQFPNYSSELNVNALLLGDSALYLCASSPAPGNTEAFFGQGTRLTVV.